This TCR beta chain was obtained from a study of blood T cell repertoires in COVID-19. Study summary: Whether acute or convalescent, the COVID-19 samples came from the United States, Italy and Spain. Nucleic acid was either cDNA or gDNA, and it came from T cells, B-cell-depleted T cells, or PBMCs.

The repertoire was sequenced with immunoSEQ multiplex PCR; TCRdb's copy has only in-frame clones and lacks some. The repertoire holds roughly 150,000 clones, with roughly 89% as singletons. With 0 bases removed from V and 4 bases from J, the gap between germline ends came to 12 bases. CDR1 LNHNV and CDR2 YYDKDF come from the germline V gene (reference sequence). The CDR3 sequence is 15 residues long. The chain employs TRBV15 and TRBJ1-2, with D hard to call. The sequencing sample was made of peripheral blood. The clonotype was recovered from a human donor in a cohort sampled during active COVID-19. Here the CDR3 reads CATSRDEAGLYGYTF. The DNA for the CDR3 is TGTGCCACCAGCAGAGATGAAGCAGGTCTCTATGGCTACACCTTC.